The present T cell receptor beta chain was sequenced within a study of identical twins. Broader study findings: Twins shared beta out-of-frame sequences in excess, but this excess was weaker.

TCRdb independently ran MiXCR on the 5' RACE reads; one entry per CDR3 protein. The profile shows some 590,000 distinct CDR3 sequences, nearly 10% of them singletons. For this clonotype: Its antigen is undetermined.

V lost 4 bases and J 1 base, leaving 11 bases between the germline ends. Germline V gene lookup returns CDR1 DFQATT and CDR2 SNEGSKA (reference sequence). This CDR3 spans 13 amino acids. These data also formed part of another study, on yellow fever vaccine responses in identical twins.

The TCR originated in a woman aged 18 to 35 in good health. Sequenced material: PBMCs. The rearrangement uses TRBV20-1 and TRBJ2-7; D uncertain. The CDR3: CSATLKASYEQYF. CDR3 DNA sequence: TGCAGTGCTACGTTAAAAGCGTCCTACGAGCAGTACTTC.